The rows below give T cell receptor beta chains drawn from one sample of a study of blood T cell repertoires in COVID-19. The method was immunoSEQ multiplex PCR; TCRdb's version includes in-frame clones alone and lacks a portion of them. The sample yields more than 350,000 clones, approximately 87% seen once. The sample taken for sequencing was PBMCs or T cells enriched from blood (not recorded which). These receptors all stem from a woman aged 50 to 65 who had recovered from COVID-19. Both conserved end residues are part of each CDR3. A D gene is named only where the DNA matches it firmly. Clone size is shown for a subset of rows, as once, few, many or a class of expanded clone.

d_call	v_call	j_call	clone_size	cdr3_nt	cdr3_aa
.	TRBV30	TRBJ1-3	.	TGTGCCTGGAAGGCGGGCACCCAAAGAAACACCATATATTTT	CAWKAGTQRNTIYF
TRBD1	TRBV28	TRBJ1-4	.	TGTGCCAGCAGCACAGGGGGCGACCTCGAAAAACTGTTTTTT	CASSTGGDLEKLFF
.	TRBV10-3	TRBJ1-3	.	TGTGCCATCAAAAACCGACTAGCAGGGGATGGAAACACCATATATTTT	CAIKNRLAGDGNTIYF
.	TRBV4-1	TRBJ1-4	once	TGCGCCAGCAGCCAAGATAGCGGGGGGACTAATGAAAAACTGTTTTTT	CASSQDSGGTNEKLFF
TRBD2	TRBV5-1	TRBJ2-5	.	TGCGCCAGCAGCCCCCGAACTAGCGGGGGGCCAGAGGTCCAAGAGACCCAGTACTTC	CASSPRTSGGPEVQETQYF
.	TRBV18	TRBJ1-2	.	TGTGCCAGCTCACCACAAACAGGAGATAACTATGGCTACACCTTC	CASSPQTGDNYGYTF
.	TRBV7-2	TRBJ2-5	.	TGTGCCAGCAGCTTCCCAGGGGAAATGGACTTC	CASSFPGEMDF
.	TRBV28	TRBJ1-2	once	TGTGCCAGCAGTTTAGGCAGGGAAAATGGCTACACCTTC	CASSLGRENGYTF
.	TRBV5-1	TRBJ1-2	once	TGCGCCAGCAGCCTCCCAAGGCCTGACAGTACCAGCTACACCTTC	CASSLPRPDSTSYTF
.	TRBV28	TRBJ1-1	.	TGTGCCAGCAGTCCCCACGACAGAAACACTGAAGCTTTCTTT	CASSPHDRNTEAFF
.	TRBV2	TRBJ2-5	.	TGTGCCAGCGGAGGGGCCGACGTGTCTGGGAAGACCCAGTACTTC	CASGGADVSGKTQYF
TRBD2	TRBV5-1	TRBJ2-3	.	TGCGCCAGCAGCTTGGGGAGCGGGGGCACAGATACGCAGTATTTT	CASSLGSGGTDTQYF
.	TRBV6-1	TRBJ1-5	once	TGTGCCAGCAGTGAATTTAGGGGGAATCAGCCCCAGCATTTT	CASSEFRGNQPQHF
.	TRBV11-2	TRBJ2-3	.	TGTGCCAGCAGCTCGGGAGATAGGAATACGCAGTATTTT	CASSSGDRNTQYF
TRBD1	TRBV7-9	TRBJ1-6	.	TGTGCCAGCAGCGTAAGGGACAGGGAGAATTCACCCCTCCACTTT	CASSVRDRENSPLHF
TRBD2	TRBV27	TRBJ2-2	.	TGTGCCAGCAGCTTAGGGACTACTACCGGGGAGCTGTTTTTT	CASSLGTTTGELFF
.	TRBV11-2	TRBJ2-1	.	TGTGCCAGCAGCTTATCCTTCCTGGCCCGACTGGGTGAGCAGTTCTTC	CASSLSFLARLGEQFF
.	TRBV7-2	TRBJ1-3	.	TGTGCCAGCAGCGCTTCCAGGGCCCCGGGAAACACCATATATTTT	CASSASRAPGNTIYF
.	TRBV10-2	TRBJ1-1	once	TGCGCCAGCAGTGAGTCTCGGATAACTCGACACCTAACACGGAAGACTGAAGCTTTCTTT	CASSESRITRHLTRKTEAFF
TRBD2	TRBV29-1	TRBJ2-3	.	TGCAGCGTTGACTCTGCGGGGGGCACAGATACGCAGTATTTT	CSVDSAGGTDTQYF
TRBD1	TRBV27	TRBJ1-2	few	TGTGCCAGCAGAGGGACAGGGCGATGGTATGGCTACACCTTC	CASRGTGRWYGYTF
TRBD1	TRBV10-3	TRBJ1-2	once	TGTGCCACCGCCGAAGACAGGGGCTATGGCTACACCTTC	CATAEDRGYGYTF
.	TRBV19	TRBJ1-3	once	TGTGCCAGTAACCGACAAGCCTCTGGAAACACCATATATTTT	CASNRQASGNTIYF
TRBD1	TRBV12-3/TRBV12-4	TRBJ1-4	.	TGTGCCAGCAGTTCGCAGGGGGATGAAAAACTGTTTTTT	CASSSQGDEKLFF
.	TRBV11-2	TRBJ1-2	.	TGTGCCAGCAGCCAAGCAGGGATGCGCCCCTACACCTTC	CASSQAGMRPYTF
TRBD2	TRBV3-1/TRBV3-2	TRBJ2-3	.	TGTGCCAGCAGCCAGCGGGGGGGCCCAGATACGCAGTATTTT	CASSQRGGPDTQYF
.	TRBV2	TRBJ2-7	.	TGTGCCAGCAGTGATGGGCTGGCAGCAGGGGTGAGTAACGAGCAGTACTTC	CASSDGLAAGVSNEQYF
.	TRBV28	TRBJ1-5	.	TGTGCCAGCAGCGCAGGGAAGTCGGAGCCCCAGCATTTT	CASSAGKSEPQHF
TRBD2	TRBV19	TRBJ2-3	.	TGTGCCAGTAGTAGCGGGGGATACTCAGATACGCAGTATTTT	CASSSGGYSDTQYF
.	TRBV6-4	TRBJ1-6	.	TGTGCCAGCAGTGACGGACTAGGTTCACCCCTCCACTTT	CASSDGLGSPLHF
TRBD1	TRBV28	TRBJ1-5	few	TGTGCCAGCAGTTTGACAGGGACTCAGCCCCAGCATTTT	CASSLTGTQPQHF
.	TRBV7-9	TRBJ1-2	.	TGTGCCAGCAGCCAGACACCTTCCTATGGCTACACCTTC	CASSQTPSYGYTF
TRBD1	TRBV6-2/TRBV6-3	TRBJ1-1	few	TGTGCCAGCAGTTACCGGACAGGGACTACTGAAGCTTTCTTT	CASSYRTGTTEAFF
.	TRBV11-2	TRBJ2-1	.	TGTGCCAGCAGCCTGAGCTCCCCGATACTCAATGAGCAGTTCTTC	CASSLSSPILNEQFF
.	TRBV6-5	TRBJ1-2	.	TGTGCCAGCAGTTACGGCAGACAAATCTATGGCTACACCTTC	CASSYGRQIYGYTF
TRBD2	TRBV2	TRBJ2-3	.	TGTGCCAGCAGTGAGATTGAGGCGGGGGGAGACACAGATACGCAGTATTTT	CASSEIEAGGDTDTQYF
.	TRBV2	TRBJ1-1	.	TGTGCCAACCCTGCCGGGACACCTAACACTGAAGCTTTCTTT	CANPAGTPNTEAFF
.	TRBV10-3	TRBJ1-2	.	TGTGCCATCAGTGCTTGGAGCTATGGCTACACCTTC	CAISAWSYGYTF
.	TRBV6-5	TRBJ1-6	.	TGTGCCAGCAGGGAGTATAATTCACCCCTCCACTTT	CASREYNSPLHF
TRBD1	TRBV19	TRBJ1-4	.	TGTGCCAGTAGTATAGTCTGGACAGGGATGGGAAAACTGTTTTTT	CASSIVWTGMGKLFF